In its sample, the clone carrying this T cell receptor (beta chain) was seen a few times. Primers for the PCR totalled 60 Vbeta and 13 Jbeta. Only in-frame clones appear in the TCRdb table, and some are missing; sequencing was by immunoSEQ multiplex PCR. The sample lists around 160,000 clones, about 70% occurring once. The record originates from a study of cytomegalovirus exposure and HLA in healthy donors. The germline V and J ends were trimmed by 5 bases and 3 bases, with 15 bases remaining between them. Germline V gene data show CDR1 as SGHVS and CDR2 as FNYEAQ. The CDR3 covers 15 residues. The specimen sequenced was PBMCs. The rearrangement links TRBV7-6 to TRBJ2-3, with D perhaps TRBD2 (5 bases). This receptor was obtained from a woman between 18 and 30 years old in good health and CMV-seropositive. The chain's CDR3 is CASSLLARSTDTQYF. The CDR3 nucleotides read TGTGCCAGCAGCCTTCTAGCTAGGTCTACAGATACGCAGTATTTT.